The source of this T cell receptor beta chain is a study of T cells in Graves' hyperthyroidism and ophthalmopathy. The CDR3 regions of TCR beta were amplified from RNA transcripts. TCR CDR3 underwent first-round RT-PCR with the HTBI primer set. TCRdb analysed the multiplex PCR reads with MiXCR anew, one entry per CDR3 protein. Of roughly 660,000 distinct CDR3 sequences detected, approximately 15% appear once; the ten largest clones hold 15% to 19%. The sample consisted of blood. This TCR was recovered from a middle-aged man with Graves' hyperthyroidism.

CDR3 loop: CASSSTGRDIYEQYF. CDR3 sequence (DNA): TGCGCCAGCAGCTCGACCGGACGGGACATCTACGAGCAGTACTTC. This chain connects TRBV5-1 to TRBJ2-7, with a possible D match to TRBD1 (6 bases). V lost 3 bases to trimming and J lost 3 bases, with 16 bases between them. Germline CDR1 reads SGHRS; CDR2 reads YFSETQ. CDR3 length equals 15 residues. Based on the CDR3 plus reference TRBV5-1 and TRBJ2-7, the full variable domain is KAGVTQTPRYLIKTRGQQVTLSCSPISGHRSVSWYQQTPGQGLQFLFEYFSETQRNKGNFPGRFSGRQFSNSRSEMNVSTLELGDSALYLCASSSTGRDIYEQYFGPGTRLTVT.